One sample yielded the 21 T cell receptor beta chains listed below, sequenced in a study of cytomegalovirus exposure and HLA in healthy donors. The PCR used 60 Vbeta and 13 Jbeta primers. Sequencing used immunoSEQ multiplex PCR; TCRdb keeps in-frame clones, though not all of them. This sample contains 180,000 or so clones. The sequenced material came from PBMCs. Every receptor here comes from a boy aged 5-17 years in good health and CMV-seronegative.

V gene TRBV7-6 combines with J gene TRBJ2-1, with D possibly matching TRBD1 (5 bases). The CDR3 consists of 15 residues. Trimming took 0 bases from V and 10 from J, leaving 16 bases between them. The V gene's germline CDR1 is SGHVS and CDR2 FNYEAQ. The CDR3: CASSLAQGGLREQFF. DNA of the CDR3: TGTGCCAGCAGCTTAGCCCAGGGCGGTTTACGGGAGCAGTTCTTC.

CDR3 loop: CASSDSTDHTEAFF. The CDR3 DNA is TGTGCCAGCAGTGATTCTACAGACCACACTGAAGCTTTCTTT. The V and J genes are TRBV6-1 and TRBJ1-1; D remains unclear. The CDR3 has 14 amino acids. In germline, CDR1 is MNHNS, CDR2 SASEGT. V was trimmed by 3 bases and J by 3 bases, leaving 11 bases between them.

This chain links TRBV4-1 with TRBJ2-2; TRBD2 might be the D (5 bases). Germline lookup yields CDR1 MGHRA and CDR2 YSYEKL. This CDR3 is 13 amino acids long. Trimming pared 0 bases from V and 8 bases from J, leaving 7 bases between. The CDR3 reads CASSQERAGELFF. The CDR3 DNA sequence: TGCGCCAGCAGCCAAGAGCGGGCAGGGGAGCTGTTTTTT.

The chain employs TRBV30 and TRBJ1-2, with a weak D call TRBD1 (6 bases). V was pared by 8 bases and J by 2 bases, with 18 bases between. This CDR3 is 14 amino acids long. The germline CDR1 and CDR2 sequences are GTSNPN and SVGIG (reference sequence). The CDR3 spells CALRGLYGNYGYTF. CDR3 nucleotides: TGTGCCCTGAGGGGGTTGTATGGAAACTATGGCTACACCTTC.

The chain recombines TRBV13 with TRBJ1-6, with no clear D. V lost 4 bases, J lost 6 bases, and 10 bases lay in between. The CDR3 totals 14 residues. Germline CDR1 PRHDT, CDR2 FYEKMQ (reference sequence). The CDR3 nucleotides read TGTGCCAGCAGCTCGCAGGAGGGTAATTCACCCCTCCACTTT. Amino acids: CASSSQEGNSPLHF.

The chain couples TRBV7-3 to TRBJ2-4, with 9 nucleotides matching TRBD1. Looked up from germline, CDR1 is SGHTA and CDR2 is FQGTGA. J gave up 7 bases and V 0 bases, and 13 bases lay outside the gene matches. The CDR3 contains 18 residues. CDR3 sequence (DNA): TGTGCCAGCAGCTTAACGGTCCGGGACAGGGTGGTTTCGAACATTCAGTACTTC. This encodes CASSLTVRDRVVSNIQYF.

This rearrangement joins TRBV10-3 to TRBJ2-5; 8 bases are a match to TRBD1. V lost 6 bases, J lost 6 bases, and 6 bases stayed unmatched. In germline, CDR1 is ENHRY, CDR2 SYGVKD. The length of the CDR3 is 13 residues. The CDR3 DNA reads as TGTGCCATCAGGGAACAGGGGGTACAGACCCAGTACTTC. Its translation is CAIREQGVQTQYF.

The chain employs TRBV4-3 and TRBJ2-2; maybe TRBD1 (5 bases). From germline, CDR1 is LGHNA and CDR2 YSLEER. CDR3 length: 17 amino acids. V lost 4 bases, J lost 7 bases, and 22 bases lay in between. This CDR3 is CASSPSAGRVMGGELFF. DNA for the CDR3: TGCGCCAGCAGCCCTTCCGCCGGCAGGGTAATGGGCGGGGAGCTGTTTTTT.

The V gene is TRBV7-8, the J gene TRBJ2-5, with 12 bases lining up with TRBD2. The CDR3 is 16 amino acids. Germline trimming cut 4 bases from V and 2 bases from J; bases unmatched to any gene: 5. The germline V gene encodes CDR1 SGHVS and CDR2 FQNEAQ. CDR3 region: CASSSGLAGTQETQYF. CDR3 sequence (DNA): TGTGCCAGCAGCTCAGGACTAGCGGGGACTCAAGAGACCCAGTACTTC.

The CDR3 DNA is TGTGCCAGCTCCTTCCGGGGTATGAACACTGAAGCTTTCTTT. Protein: CASSFRGMNTEAFF. This chain uses TRBV28 with TRBJ1-1; no definite D call. Germline loops: CDR1 MDHEN, CDR2 SYDVKM. There are 14 residues in the CDR3. V lost 8 bases, J lost 0 bases, and 13 bases lay in between.

The rearrangement joins TRBV5-1 to TRBJ2-7; D not resolved. The length of the CDR3 is 14 residues. Trimming removed 0 bases at V and 1 base at J, with 8 bases between. CDR1 is SGHRS and CDR2 is YFSETQ in the germline V gene. In DNA form, the CDR3 reads TGCGCCAGCAGCTTGGAAACACGATCCTACGAGCAGTACTTC. Its translation: CASSLETRSYEQYF.

This sequence joins TRBV5-1 and TRBJ2-7; weak D call: TRBD2 (5 bases). The CDR3 extends over 14 amino acids. CDR1 is SGHRS, CDR2 YFSETQ, per germline. The V end lost 0 bases, the J end lost 1 base, and 8 bases lay between the germline ends. In DNA, the CDR3 is TGCGCCAGCAGCTTGGTGGCGGGTTCCTACGAGCAGTACTTC. It yields the protein CASSLVAGSYEQYF.

The chain recombines TRBV5-6 with TRBJ1-1; D is perhaps TRBD1 (5 bases). Per germline, CDR1 SGHDT and CDR2 YYEEEE. This CDR3 has 14 amino acids. Trimming stripped 3 bases from V and 1 base from J, with 10 bases between. The CDR3 here is CASSSIQGNTEAFF. DNA of the CDR3: TGTGCCAGCAGCTCAATCCAGGGGAACACTGAAGCTTTCTTT.

The rearrangement joins TRBV4-2 to TRBJ1-5; TRBD1 aligns across 7 bases. The junction had 4 bases not matched to a gene; V was cut back by 0 bases and J by 2 bases. This CDR3 has 16 residues. CDR1 and CDR2 from the germline V gene are LGHNA and YNFKEQ. CDR3 coding DNA: TGTGCCAGCAGCCAAGAAAGACAGGGTGGCAATCAGCCCCAGCATTTT. Amino acid sequence: CASSQERQGGNQPQHF.

V is TRBV15 and J is TRBJ2-7, with D tentatively TRBD1 (6 bases). V was shortened by 1 base and J by 3 bases, with 10 bases between the two germline ends. The CDR3 is 14 residues long. Germline V lookup: CDR1 LNHNV, CDR2 YYDKDF (reference sequence). CDR3 sequence reads: CATSRAQDSYEQYF. The CDR3 coding sequence is TGTGCCACCAGCAGAGCCCAGGACAGCTACGAGCAGTACTTC. The entire variable domain, with the rest obtained from reference TRBV15 and TRBJ2-7, is as follows: DAMVIQNPRYQVTQFGKPVTLSCSQTLNHNVMYWYQQKSSQAPKLLFHYYDKDFNNEADTPDNFQSRRPNTSFCFLDIRSPGLGDTAMYLCATSRAQDSYEQYFGPGTRLTVT.

This rearrangement joins TRBV7-6 to TRBJ1-1; 7 bases are shared with TRBD1. After removal of 3 bases from V and 5 bases from J, the junction contained 6 bases not matched to a gene. CDR3 length equals 14 residues. Germline V CDR1 and CDR2: SGHVS, FNYEAQ. This chain's CDR3 is CASSFDRVGTEAFF. The CDR3 DNA reads as TGTGCCAGCAGCTTCGACAGGGTGGGGACTGAAGCTTTCTTT.

The chain recombines TRBV10-3 with TRBJ2-1; 7 bases align to TRBD2. CDR3 length: 15 amino acids. Germline values: CDR1 ENHRY, CDR2 SYGVKD. J gave up 4 bases and V 3 bases, and 6 bases lay outside the gene matches. The CDR3, as DNA: TGTGCCATCAGTGACGTAGCGCGGGAGTACAATGAGCAGTTCTTC. It specifies CAISDVAREYNEQFF.

The chain is built from TRBV5-1 and TRBJ2-1; D is possibly TRBD2 (7 bases). Trimming pared 4 bases from V and 2 bases from J, leaving 10 bases between. Germline-derived CDR1 and CDR2 are SGHRS and YFSETQ. The CDR3 sequence is 14 residues long. The CDR3 bases are TGCGCCAGCAGCCGGGGGGCAACCTACAATGAGCAGTTCTTC. This codes for CASSRGATYNEQFF.

The V call is TRBV7-2, the J call TRBJ2-5; 8 bases are a match to TRBD2. CDR3 size: 14 residues. Germline V gives CDR1 SGHTA, CDR2 FQGNSA. V trimming: 4 bases; J trimming: 5 bases; junction bases outside the gene matches: 6. The CDR3 is CASSYRTSYETQYF. CDR3 nucleotide sequence: TGTGCCAGCAGCTATCGGACTAGCTATGAGACCCAGTACTTC. The variable domain in full, completed from reference TRBV7-2 and TRBJ2-5, reads GAGVSQSPSNKVTEKGKDVELRCDPISGHTALYWYRQSLGQGLEFLIYFQGNSAPDKSGLPSDRFSAERTGGSVSTLTIQRTQQEDSAVYLCASSYRTSYETQYFGPGTRLLVL.

The CDR3 sequence is CASSASAAKYNEQFF. The CDR3, as DNA: TGTGCCAGCTCCGCCTCAGCGGCCAAATACAATGAGCAGTTCTTC. The chain uses TRBV2 and TRBJ2-1; tentative D call: TRBD2 (5 bases). The CDR3 spans 15 residues. The ends were cut back, 8 bases at V and 4 bases at J, with 18 bases in the middle. Looked up from germline, CDR1 is SNHLY and CDR2 is FYNNEI.

CDR3: CASSTAVRVAAFF. The CDR3 bases are TGTGCCAGCAGCACCGCGGTCAGGGTTGCGGCTTTCTTT. V gene TRBV5-5 combines with J gene TRBJ1-1; maybe TRBD1 (5 bases). This CDR3 comprises 13 residues. V lost 4 bases, J lost 11 bases, and 18 bases lay in between. The germline V gene has CDR1 SGHKS and CDR2 YYEKEE (reference sequence).